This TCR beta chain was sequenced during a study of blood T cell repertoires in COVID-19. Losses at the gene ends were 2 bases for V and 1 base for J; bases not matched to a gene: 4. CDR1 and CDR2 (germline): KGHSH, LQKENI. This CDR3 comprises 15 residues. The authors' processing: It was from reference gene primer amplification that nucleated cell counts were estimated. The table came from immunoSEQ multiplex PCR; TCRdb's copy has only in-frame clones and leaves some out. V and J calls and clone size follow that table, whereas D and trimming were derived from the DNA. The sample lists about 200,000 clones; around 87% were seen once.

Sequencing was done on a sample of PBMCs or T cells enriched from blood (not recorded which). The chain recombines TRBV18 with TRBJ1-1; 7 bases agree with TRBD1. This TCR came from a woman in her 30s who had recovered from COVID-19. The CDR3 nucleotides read TGTGCCAGCTCACCAAAGGCAGGGGGGAACACTGAAGCTTTCTTT. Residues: CASSPKAGGNTEAFF.